A single sample is the source of the 7 T cell receptor beta chains below, sequenced in a study of T cell responses to AZD1222 COVID-19 vaccine. Libraries were prepared by immunoSEQ multiplex PCR; TCRdb keeps only in-frame clonotypes and omits some of them. The sample lists around 130,000 clones; approximately 92% were seen once. Sequencing used peripheral blood, obtained on day 0 of AZD1222 vaccination. Every receptor here comes from an adult in good health.

This chain connects TRBV5-1 to TRBJ2-7, with D maybe TRBD1 (5 bases). V was pared by 1 base and J by 5 bases, with 13 bases between. The CDR3 spans 14 residues. CDR1 is SGHRS, CDR2 YFSETQ, per germline. DNA of the CDR3: TGCGCCAGCAGCTTGTCTCAGGGTGTAAACGAGCAGTACTTC. It translates to CASSLSQGVNEQYF.

The chain recombines TRBV2 with TRBJ1-2; D unclear. Germline CDR1 SNHLY, CDR2 FYNNEI. The CDR3 covers 14 residues. The ends were cut back, 6 bases at V and 8 bases at J, with 19 bases in the middle. The CDR3 DNA follows: TGTGCCAGCAGCGAAAGGGCCCCAACTATAGGCTACACCTTC. Its protein is CASSERAPTIGYTF.

The gene calls are TRBV10-3 and TRBJ2-1, with TRBD2 matching over 7 bases. V lost 0 bases to trimming and J lost 8 bases; unmatched junction nucleotides: 10. The germline V gene has CDR1 ENHRY and CDR2 SYGVKD. This CDR3 contains 16 residues. CDR3: CAISESRAGRSDEQFF. CDR3 coding DNA: TGTGCCATCAGTGAGTCGAGGGCCGGGAGGAGCGATGAGCAGTTCTTC.

V is TRBV15 and J is TRBJ2-2; D ambiguous. V lost 1 base and J 2 bases, leaving 2 bases between the germline ends. The CDR3 has 13 residues. CDR1 is LNHNV, CDR2 YYDKDF, per germline (reference sequence). The CDR3 sequence is CATSRVNTGELFF. For the CDR3, the DNA is TGTGCCACCAGCAGAGTCAACACCGGGGAGCTGTTTTTT.

The chain employs TRBV7-8 and TRBJ1-1; 7 positions match TRBD1. V trimming: 3 bases; J trimming: 7 bases; junction bases outside the gene matches: 2. CDR3 size: 12 residues. The V gene's germline CDR1 is SGHVS and CDR2 FQNEAQ. CDR3 nucleotides: TGTGCCAGCAGCTTGACAGGGAATGAAGCTTTCTTT. It specifies CASSLTGNEAFF.

This clone was seen once. The chain has TRBV15 and TRBJ2-2, with no clear D. The CDR3 consists of 16 residues. With 1 base removed from V and 2 bases from J, the gap between germline ends came to 11 bases. Germline CDR1 reads LNHNV; CDR2 reads YYDKDF (reference sequence). CDR3 DNA: TGTGCCACCAGCAGAGGCGGATTAGGAAACACCGGGGAGCTGTTTTTT. Translated, it gives CATSRGGLGNTGELFF.

The J gene is TRBJ2-1, the V gene TRBV28; 13 positions match TRBD2. This CDR3 spans 19 amino acids. Germline lookup yields CDR1 MDHEN and CDR2 SYDVKM. Trimming removed 5 bases from V and 7 bases from J; junction bases left unmatched: 17. The CDR3 is CASSGWTSGSSLNLNEQFF. The CDR3 coding sequence is TGTGCCAGCAGTGGGTGGACTAGCGGGAGTTCCCTAAACTTAAATGAGCAGTTCTTC.